This entry is about one T cell receptor (beta chain). Its antigen remains unidentified. This record belongs to a study of T cell responses to AZD1222 COVID-19 vaccine. Whole-study results and caveats: Of spike-specific TCRs, nearly half reportedly target regions left unmutated in variants. Once two AZD1222 doses were given, Spike-specific TCR breadth and depth went up. The donor cohort was predominantly white British with a female majority, and clonal diversity may have been underestimated. Spike regions recognized by vaccine-associated CD4 TCRs spanned the protein, led by 160-218 and 743-854.

The CDR3 has 14 amino acids. The V and J ends lost 4 bases and 6 bases respectively, with 16 bases between them. Germline values: CDR1 SGHTA, CDR2 FQGNSA. Profiling relied on immunoSEQ multiplex PCR, and the TCRdb table lists in-frame clones only, not all of them. This sample has more than 100,000 clones, with just over 90% found just once. The chain links TRBV7-2 to TRBJ2-7; no firm D call. The clonotype originates from an adult who received the AZD1222 COVID-19 vaccine. The specimen was peripheral blood, collected 28 days after the second AZD1222 dose. As DNA, the CDR3 is TGTGCCAGCAGCTCCGTGAACGGGCTGGGCGAGCAGTACTTC. Its protein product is CASSSVNGLGEQYF.